A single sample is the source of the 9 T cell receptor beta chains below, sequenced in a study of shared clonotypes between healthy human individuals. Sequenced by immunoSEQ multiplex PCR; TCRdb stores in-frame clones only, minus some. The sample carries approximately 2,000,000 clones, 85% to 95% recorded once. Specimen: naive CD4+ T cells from PBMCs. Specified subset: CD45RA+ positively selected. The receptor source for this set is a man between 18 and 29 years old in good health. Some clones in this sample may be carry-over from other donors' samples.

V is TRBV9 and J is TRBJ1-1, with TRBD1 matching over 10 bases. This CDR3 is 15 amino acids long. Germline loops: CDR1 SGDLS, CDR2 YYNGEE. V shed 3 bases and J 2 bases; nucleotides not matched to a gene: 4. CDR3 sequence: CASSADRGPNTEAFF. CDR3 in DNA: TGTGCCAGCAGCGCAGACAGGGGGCCTAACACTGAAGCTTTCTTT.

The chain couples TRBV10-3 to TRBJ2-7; 7 nucleotides align to TRBD1. Unmatched junction bases numbered 8, after V lost 0 bases and J lost 6 bases. CDR1 and CDR2 (germline): ENHRY, SYGVKD. The CDR3 is made up of 15 amino acids. CDR3 sequence: CAISESRGQQVEQYF. CDR3 bases: TGTGCCATCAGTGAGTCGAGGGGGCAGCAGGTCGAGCAGTACTTC.

The V and J genes are TRBV29-1 and TRBJ1-1; 9 bases fit TRBD1. J gave up 5 bases and V 6 bases, and 10 bases lay outside the gene matches. This CDR3 is built from 14 residues. Per germline, CDR1 SQVTM and CDR2 ANQGSEA. For the CDR3, the DNA is TGCAGCGTGGACAACAGGGGGCGGCGGACTGAAGCTTTCTTT. Translated: CSVDNRGRRTEAFF.

In nucleotides, the CDR3 is TGTGCCAGCTCACCGCAGGGCTTGAACGAGCAGTACTTC. This sequence encodes CASSPQGLNEQYF. V gene TRBV18 combines with J gene TRBJ2-7; TRBD1 might be the D (5 bases). Between the trimmed V and J ends, which lost 3 bases and 5 bases, there was a span of 11 bases. The germline CDR1 and CDR2 sequences are KGHSH and LQKENI. The CDR3 extends over 13 amino acids.

A note on this clone: Other DNA variants within this sample encode the same CDR3. The chain's CDR3 is CASSLGGAGANVLTF. CDR3 sequence (DNA): TGTGCCAGCAGCTTGGGAGGGGCTGGGGCCAACGTCCTGACTTTC. The chain couples TRBV5-4 to TRBJ2-6; D is tentatively TRBD1 or TRBD2 (5 bases each). The V end lost 0 bases, the J end lost 2 bases, and 6 bases lay between the germline ends. The germline CDR1 and CDR2 sequences are SGHNT and YYREEE (reference sequence). CDR3 size: 15 residues. The variable domain in full, with the rest retrieved from reference TRBV5-4 and TRBJ2-6, is ETGVTQSPTHLIKTRGQQVTLRCSSQSGHNTVSWYQQALGQGPQFIFQYYREEENGRGNFPPRFSGLQFPNYSSELNVNALELDDSALYLCASSLGGAGANVLTFGAGSRLTVL.

This rearrangement joins TRBV4-2 to TRBJ2-7; 9 bases match TRBD2. This CDR3 is built from 14 residues. Trimming at V came to 0 bases and at J to 9 bases, leaving 6 bases not matched to a gene. Germline V gives CDR1 LGHNA, CDR2 YNFKEQ. The CDR3, as DNA: TGTGCCAGCAGCCAAGATGTGCGGGAGGGCGGGCAGTACTTC. This gives the protein CASSQDVREGGQYF.

This chain links TRBV6-5 with TRBJ2-5; weak D call: TRBD1 (7 bases). Trimming took 6 bases from V and 5 from J, leaving 13 bases between them. Germline CDR1 reads MNHEY; CDR2 reads SVGAGI. CDR3 size: 13 residues. The CDR3 is CASRPQGRETQYF. The CDR3 DNA follows: TGTGCCAGCAGACCACAGGGGAGGGAGACCCAGTACTTC.

This chain links TRBV4-3 with TRBJ1-6; TRBD1 matches at 9 bases. Germline CDR1 LGHNA, CDR2 YSLEER. Unmatched junction bases numbered 3, after V lost 1 base and J lost 8 bases. CDR3 size: 15 residues. The DNA for the CDR3 is TGCGCCAGCAGCCAAGGACGGGACAGGGATTCACCCCTCCACTTT. As protein: CASSQGRDRDSPLHF.

The CDR3 bases are TGTGCCAGCAGACGAGAGTCCTACGAGCAGTACTTC. Residues: CASRRESYEQYF. The chain is built from TRBV2 and TRBJ2-7, with D unresolved. The CDR3 is 12 residues long. Trimming removed 6 bases at V and 1 base at J, with 7 bases between. Germline V gene sequence: CDR1 SNHLY, CDR2 FYNNEI.